Included here is one T cell receptor (beta chain) sequence, with context. Its antigen remains unidentified. No base quality information exists; no much larger clone differs at one position. These data originate in a study of shared clonotypes between healthy human individuals (dated by TCRdb to 2018 to 2021). For the study in its entirety: Three men and a couple of women, aged 18 to 49 years, made up the cohort. The study deeply sequenced blood TCR repertoires of about 5 healthy adults to estimate repertoire size and the extent of clonotype sharing between individuals. To increase sequencing depth and limit assay-specific biases, TCR repertoire library preparation and sequencing were carried out by different laboratories using diverse techniques. Per donor, leukapheresis produced somewhere between about 0.9 and 10 billion PBMCs.

The CDR3 goes from the cysteine to the phenylalanine over 15 residues. The read is trimmed to its CDR3 DNA, 45 bases read in frame from base 1. Trimming leaves V shorter by 3 bases and J shorter by 0 bases, with the junction holding 4 bases beyond the gene matches. Per the germline V gene, KGHSH is the CDR1 and LQKENI is the CDR2. The donors were healthy, HIV-negative adults who had no recently reported acute infections or vaccinations. Every donor was a Caucasian adult living in Nashville, Tennessee, USA. For unsorted samples, 100 million or so PBMCs were counted, and genomic DNA was extracted using the QIAamp DNA Blood Mini kit. Blood was collected by leukapheresis, and PBMCs were isolated by Ficoll-Histopaque density gradient centrifugation and then cryopreserved in liquid nitrogen vapor phase. Points the paper makes about the study in general: Based on pairwise subsampling, the degree of clonotype sharing among donors was expected to be affected by sequencing depth. Sampling was limited to blood, and TCR repertoires in tissue likely differ from TCR repertoires in blood. Because the study included a small number of donors, the genetic and exposure-history diversity represented was limited.

TCR CDR3 regions were amplified from genomic DNA by multiplex PCR using the deep immunoSEQ assay. Genomic DNA extracted from each cell subset was distributed evenly over all wells of several immunoSEQ 96-well plates, and each plate served as one replicate. For unsorted PBMC, approximately 290 ng of genomic DNA, equivalent to 25,000 to 35,000 T cell genomes, went into each replicate PCR. Ten immunoSEQ deep assay plates were used to sequence the unsorted PBMC genomic DNA. Purified libraries were quantified with a Qubit 3.0 fluorometer, sized on a Bioanalyzer 2100, and re-quantified with the KAPA Library Quantification kit. A separate single-read 150-cycle Illumina NextSeq 550 flow cell was used to sequence each immunoSEQ 96-well plate. The paper's processing steps were these. Because the immunoSEQ output held only junctional sequences and lacked quality scores, the filtering could not match the filtering applied to full-length reads. To assign V/J genes and CDR3, sequences were annotated using PyIR, a Python wrapper for IgBLAST v1.9, with IMGT germline references. Reads were filtered out if the reads had weak V/J assignments (E-value above 1e-6), no CDR3, stop codons, out-of-frame junctions, or ambiguous translated residues. V3J clonotypes were defined as sequences sharing an identical inferred V gene, J gene, and CDR3 amino acid sequence. The percentage overlap between two repertoires was calculated by dividing the number of shared unique clonotypes by the size of the smaller repertoire. Repertoire richness was assessed with RTK rarefaction, the Chao1 estimator, and Recon v2.1 estimates of unobserved clonotypes. TCRdb re-hosts the immuneACCESS table, in-frame sequences only. Its copies lack some clones; in the studies checked, an unresolved V gene accounts for under half of them, and the cause for the rest is not known. For V, J and clone size, that table is used; D and trimming come from the DNA. The sample includes about 530,000 clones, with about 79% observed a single time. The ten largest clones add up to around 12% of the sample.

This sequence was found in a woman in her thirties or forties in good health. Some clones in this sample may be carry-over from other donors' samples. The rearrangement combines TRBV18 with TRBJ2-7; 8 bases in the middle match TRBD1. Sequenced input: PBMCs. The DNA sequence reads TGTGCCAGCTCACCGACAGGGGCAAGCTCCTACGAGCAGTACTTC. This yields the protein CASSPTGASSYEQYF.